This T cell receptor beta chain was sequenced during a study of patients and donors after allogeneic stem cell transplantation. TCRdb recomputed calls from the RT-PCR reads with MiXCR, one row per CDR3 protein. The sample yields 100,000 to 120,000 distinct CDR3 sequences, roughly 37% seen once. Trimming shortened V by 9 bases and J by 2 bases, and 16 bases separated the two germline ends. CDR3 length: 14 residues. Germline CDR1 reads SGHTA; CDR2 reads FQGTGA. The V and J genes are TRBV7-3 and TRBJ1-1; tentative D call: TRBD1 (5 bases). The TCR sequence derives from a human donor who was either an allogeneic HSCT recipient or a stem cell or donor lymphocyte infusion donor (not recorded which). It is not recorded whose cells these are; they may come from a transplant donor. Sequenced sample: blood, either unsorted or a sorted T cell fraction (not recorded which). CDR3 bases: TGTGCCAGTACCGAGGGACCTACAAACACTGAAGCTTTCTTT. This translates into CASTEGPTNTEAFF.